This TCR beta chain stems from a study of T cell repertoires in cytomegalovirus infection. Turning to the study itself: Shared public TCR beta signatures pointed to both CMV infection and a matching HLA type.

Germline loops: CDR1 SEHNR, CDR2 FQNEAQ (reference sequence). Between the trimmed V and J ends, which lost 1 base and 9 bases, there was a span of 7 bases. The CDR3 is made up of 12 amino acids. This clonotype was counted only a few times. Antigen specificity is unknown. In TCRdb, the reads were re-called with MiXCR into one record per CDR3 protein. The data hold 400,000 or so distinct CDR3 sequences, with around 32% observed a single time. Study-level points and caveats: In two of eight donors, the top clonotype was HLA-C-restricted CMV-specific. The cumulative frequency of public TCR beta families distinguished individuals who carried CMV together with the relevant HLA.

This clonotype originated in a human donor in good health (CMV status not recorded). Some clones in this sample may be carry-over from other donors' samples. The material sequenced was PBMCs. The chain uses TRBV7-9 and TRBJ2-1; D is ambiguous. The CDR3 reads CASSLVDPEQFF. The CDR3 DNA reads TGTGCCAGCAGCTTAGTTGACCCTGAGCAGTTCTTC.